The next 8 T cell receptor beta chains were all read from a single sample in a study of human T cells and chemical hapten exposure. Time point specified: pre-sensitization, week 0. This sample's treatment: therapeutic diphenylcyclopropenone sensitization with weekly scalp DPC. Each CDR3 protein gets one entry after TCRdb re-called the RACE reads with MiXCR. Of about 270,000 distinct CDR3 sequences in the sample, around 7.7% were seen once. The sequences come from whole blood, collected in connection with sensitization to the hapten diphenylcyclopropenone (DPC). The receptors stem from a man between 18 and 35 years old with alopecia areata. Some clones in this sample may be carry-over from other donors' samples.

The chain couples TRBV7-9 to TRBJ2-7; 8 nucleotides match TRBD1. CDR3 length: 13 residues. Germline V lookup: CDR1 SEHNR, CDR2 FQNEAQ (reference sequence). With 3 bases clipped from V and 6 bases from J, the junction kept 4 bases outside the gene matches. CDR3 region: CASSLQGAGEQYV. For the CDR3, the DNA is TGTGCCAGCAGCTTGCAGGGGGCGGGCGAGCAGTACGTC.

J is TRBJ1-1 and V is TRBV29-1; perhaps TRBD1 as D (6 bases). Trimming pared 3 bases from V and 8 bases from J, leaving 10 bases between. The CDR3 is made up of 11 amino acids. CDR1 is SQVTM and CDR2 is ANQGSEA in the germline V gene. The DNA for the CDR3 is TGCAGCGTTGATCTTAGGGGGGAAGCTTTCTTT. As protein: CSVDLRGEAFF.

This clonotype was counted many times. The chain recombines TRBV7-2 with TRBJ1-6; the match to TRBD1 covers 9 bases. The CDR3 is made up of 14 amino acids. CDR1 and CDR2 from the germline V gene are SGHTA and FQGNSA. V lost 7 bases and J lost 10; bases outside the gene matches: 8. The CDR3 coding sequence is TGTGCCAGCACCACACAGGGGGCGCAGTCACCCCTCCACTTT. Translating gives CASTTQGAQSPLHF.

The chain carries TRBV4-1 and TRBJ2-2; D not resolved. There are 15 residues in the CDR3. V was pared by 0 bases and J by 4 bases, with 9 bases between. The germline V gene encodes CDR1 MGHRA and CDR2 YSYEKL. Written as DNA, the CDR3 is TGCGCCAGCAGCCAAGATACCTATTTCACCGGGGAGCTGTTTTTT. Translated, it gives CASSQDTYFTGELFF.

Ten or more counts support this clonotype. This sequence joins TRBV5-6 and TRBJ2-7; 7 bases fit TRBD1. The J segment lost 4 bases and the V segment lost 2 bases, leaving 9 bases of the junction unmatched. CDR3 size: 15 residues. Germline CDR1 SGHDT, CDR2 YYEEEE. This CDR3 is CASSFWTGKGYEQYV. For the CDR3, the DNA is TGTGCCAGCAGCTTTTGGACAGGAAAGGGGTACGAGCAGTACGTC.

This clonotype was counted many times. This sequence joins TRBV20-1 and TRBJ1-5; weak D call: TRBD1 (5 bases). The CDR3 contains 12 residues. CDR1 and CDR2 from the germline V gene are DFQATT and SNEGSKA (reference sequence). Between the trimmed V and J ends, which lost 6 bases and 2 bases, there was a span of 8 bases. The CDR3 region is CSAGRGNQPQHF. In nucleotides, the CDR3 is TGCAGTGCGGGGCGGGGCAATCAGCCCCAGCATTTT.

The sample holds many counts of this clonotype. CDR3 region: CAITLGRRATDTQYF. The CDR3 DNA reads as TGTGCCATCACCCTGGGGAGGCGAGCCACAGATACGCAGTATTTT. This sequence joins TRBV10-3 and TRBJ2-3; weak D call: TRBD2 (6 bases). Germline loops: CDR1 ENHRY, CDR2 SYGVKD. V was clipped by 7 bases and J by 2 bases, with 16 bases between them. This CDR3 comprises 15 residues.

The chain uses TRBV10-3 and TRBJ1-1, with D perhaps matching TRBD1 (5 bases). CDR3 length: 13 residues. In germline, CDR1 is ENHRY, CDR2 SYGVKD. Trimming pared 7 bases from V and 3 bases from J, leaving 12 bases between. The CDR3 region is CAITWRGDTEAFF. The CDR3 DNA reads TGTGCCATCACTTGGAGAGGGGACACTGAAGCTTTCTTT.